A single sample is the source of the 25 T cell receptor beta chains below, sequenced in a study of control samples from healthy donors and cancer patients. The table came from immunoSEQ multiplex PCR; TCRdb's copy has only in-frame clones and leaves some out. The repertoire consists of 84,000 or so clones, with 65% to 90% occurring once and the leading ten covering roughly 11%. The sequenced sample consisted of PBMCs. The receptors shown here come from a man aged 60 to 69 with head and neck cancer.

This chain uses TRBV9 with TRBJ2-3, with 8 bases lining up with TRBD2. With 4 bases clipped from V and 10 bases from J, the junction kept 11 bases outside the gene matches. The CDR3 sequence is 14 residues long. Germline values: CDR1 SGDLS, CDR2 YYNGEE. CDR3 residues: CASSPTAGGLAQYF. CDR3 nucleotides: TGTGCCAGCAGCCCAACTGCGGGGGGACTGGCGCAGTATTTT. The variable domain in full, with the rest retrieved from reference TRBV9 and TRBJ2-3, is DSGVTQTPKHLITATGQRVTLRCSPRSGDLSVYWYQQSLDQGLQFLIQYYNGEERAKGNILERFSAQQFPDLHSELNLSSLELGDSALYFCASSPTAGGLAQYFGPGTRLTVL.

The rearrangement uses TRBV7-9 and TRBJ1-6; D is uncertain. The germline V gene encodes CDR1 SEHNR and CDR2 FQNEAQ (reference sequence). Trimming pared 7 bases from V and 9 bases from J, leaving 19 bases between. CDR3 length: 15 residues. The CDR3 is CASTKRVDNGSPLHF. The CDR3 coding sequence is TGTGCCAGCACCAAAAGGGTAGATAATGGTTCACCCCTCCACTTT.

Note on this clone: Germline and junction disagree at one end, which may indicate a read error. The chain combines TRBV7-2 with TRBJ2-6, with D perhaps TRBD1 or TRBD2 (5 bases each). This CDR3 comprises 17 residues. Per germline, CDR1 SGHTA and CDR2 FQGNSA. The CDR3 loop is CASSLASDTLGANVLTF. The DNA of the CDR3 is TGTGCCAGCAGCCTAGCATCGGACACGCTTGGGGCCAACGTCCTGACTTTC.

This clone has a handful of counts. The chain combines TRBV5-8 with TRBJ1-6; 12 positions agree with TRBD1. Germline V gives CDR1 SGHTS, CDR2 YDEGEE. The length of the CDR3 is 15 residues. Trimming removed 4 bases from V and 13 bases from J; junction bases left unmatched: 9. CDR3 coding DNA: TGTGCCAGCAGCCCCGGGACAGGGGGCGCGGTTCCCCTCCACTTT. Protein product: CASSPGTGGAVPLHF.

This clone has just one count. The chain links TRBV15 to TRBJ1-1, with D perhaps matching TRBD1 (5 bases). The CDR3 extends over 15 amino acids. V was cut by 5 bases and J by 4 bases, with 17 bases left in between. The V gene's germline CDR1 is LNHNV and CDR2 YYDKDF (reference sequence). The CDR3 is CATSRGRSGATEAFF. CDR3 sequence (DNA): TGTGCCACCAGCCGGGGCAGGAGTGGTGCCACTGAAGCTTTCTTT.

This clone was found once. The chain recombines TRBV5-8 with TRBJ1-5, with D maybe TRBD1 (5 bases). Trimming cost V 4 bases and J 11 bases, with 16 bases left between them. Germline values: CDR1 SGHTS, CDR2 YDEGEE. The CDR3 consists of 13 residues. The CDR3 nucleotides read TGTGCCAGCAGCCCTATTGTAAGGGGTTCCCAGCATTTT. It is translated as CASSPIVRGSQHF. Based on the CDR3 plus reference TRBV5-8 and TRBJ1-5, the full variable domain is EAGVTQSPTHLIKTRGQQATLRCSPISGHTSVYWYQQALGLGLQFLLWYDEGEERNRGNFPPRFSGRQFPNYSSELNVNALELEDSALYLCASSPIVRGSQHFGDGTRLSIL.

This chain joins TRBV11-2 and TRBJ1-5; weak D call: TRBD1 (6 bases). Trimming shortened V by 1 base and J by 4 bases, and 11 bases separated the two germline ends. Germline V gene sequence: CDR1 SGHAT, CDR2 FQNNGV. The length of the CDR3 is 15 residues. The CDR3 coding sequence is TGTGCCAGCAGCTTAGCGGGGCAGGGGAATCAGCCCCAGCATTTT. Residues: CASSLAGQGNQPQHF.

The rearrangement joins TRBV28 to TRBJ2-1; 8 nucleotides align to TRBD1. CDR3 length: 13 residues. CDR1 MDHEN and CDR2 SYDVKM come from the germline V gene. Losses at the gene ends were 4 bases for V and 6 bases for J; bases not matched to a gene: 2. In DNA form, the CDR3 reads TGTGCCAGCAGTTCCGACAGGGGCAATGAGCAGTTCTTC. This gives the protein CASSSDRGNEQFF.

V usage is TRBV11-2 and J usage is TRBJ1-1, with D tentatively TRBD1 (5 bases). The CDR3 is 14 amino acids. V was trimmed by 5 bases and J by 4 bases, leaving 14 bases between them. Germline-derived CDR1 and CDR2 are SGHAT and FQNNGV. The CDR3 region is CASSPHGAVTEAFF. CDR3 in DNA: TGTGCCAGCAGCCCCCATGGGGCAGTCACTGAAGCTTTCTTT.

The chain is built from TRBV29-1 and TRBJ1-1, with TRBD1 matching 9 bases. V was pared by 6 bases and J by 5 bases, with 7 bases of the junction left unmatched. Germline V CDR1 and CDR2: SQVTM, ANQGSEA. The CDR3 contains 13 residues. The CDR3 here is CSVTLGQGTEAFF. CDR3 bases: TGCAGCGTCACGCTGGGACAGGGTACTGAAGCTTTCTTT.

The chain recombines TRBV5-1 with TRBJ2-5, with D perhaps TRBD2 (6 bases). Trimming removed 6 bases at V and 2 bases at J, with 14 bases between. The CDR3 is 14 residues long. Germline CDR1 is SGHRS and CDR2 is YFSETQ. The CDR3 sequence is CASNPGGVQETQYF. The DNA of the CDR3 is TGCGCCAGCAATCCTGGCGGGGTTCAAGAGACCCAGTACTTC.

The rearrangement joins TRBV29-1 to TRBJ1-5; D unresolved. This CDR3 has 13 amino acids. CDR1 SQVTM and CDR2 ANQGSEA come from the germline V gene. V was trimmed by 6 bases and J by 7 bases, leaving 16 bases between them. The CDR3 sequence: CSVLSGIGQPQHF. The CDR3 DNA reads TGCAGCGTCCTGAGTGGGATTGGGCAGCCCCAGCATTTT.

This chain connects TRBV5-5 to TRBJ2-1, with TRBD2 matching 9 bases. The CDR3 consists of 15 residues. Germline CDR1 is SGHKS and CDR2 is YYEKEE (reference sequence). V shed 3 bases and J 6 bases; nucleotides not matched to a gene: 7. DNA for the CDR3: TGTGCCAGCAGCTGGAATAGCGGGAGTTTCAATGAGCAGTTCTTC. Encoded protein: CASSWNSGSFNEQFF. Based on the CDR3 plus reference TRBV5-5 and TRBJ2-1, the full variable domain is DAGVTQSPTHLIKTRGQQVTLRCSPISGHKSVSWYQQVLGQGPQFIFQYYEKEERGRGNFPDRFSARQFPNYSSELNVNALLLGDSALYLCASSWNSGSFNEQFFGPGTRLTVL.

The V and J genes are TRBV6-5 and TRBJ1-1; possibly TRBD1 for D (5 bases). The CDR3 has 13 residues. The V and J ends lost 5 bases and 4 bases respectively, with 11 bases between them. Germline V CDR1 and CDR2: MNHEY, SVGAGI. In DNA form, the CDR3 reads TGTGCCAGCAGTCGGGACCGGGGCACTGAAGCTTTCTTT. Protein sequence: CASSRDRGTEAFF.

V usage is TRBV7-6 and J usage is TRBJ2-3; D could derive from TRBD1 or TRBD2 (6 bases each). The germline gives CDR1 SGHVS, CDR2 FNYEAQ. The V end lost 6 bases, the J end lost 14 bases, and 21 bases lay between the germline ends. CDR3 length: 13 amino acids. The CDR3 region is CASSAGGQRVSYF. Written as DNA, the CDR3 is TGTGCCAGCAGTGCCGGGGGACAAAGGGTATCGTATTTT.

This clone came up a few times. This chain connects TRBV7-9 to TRBJ2-6; D is uncertain. This CDR3 contains 15 residues. Trimming shortened V by 1 base and J by 2 bases, and 6 bases separated the two germline ends. Germline CDR1 reads SEHNR; CDR2 reads FQNEAQ (reference sequence). The CDR3 DNA reads TGTGCCAGCAGCTTAGAGGGCGCTGGGGCCAACGTCCTGACTTTC. Translated, it gives CASSLEGAGANVLTF.

The chain joins TRBV23-1 to TRBJ2-4; D might be TRBD1 or TRBD2, each matching 5 bases. TRBV23-1 is known as an ORF, though its function is uncertain. The germline V and J ends were trimmed by 2 bases and 0 bases, with 11 bases remaining between them. The CDR3 loop spans 16 amino acids. The CDR3: CASSQAGTVAKNIQYF. CDR3 DNA: TGCGCCAGCAGTCAAGCCGGGACCGTAGCCAAAAACATTCAGTACTTC.

V and J are TRBV24-1 and TRBJ1-2, with 7 bases aligning to TRBD1. This CDR3 region has 14 residues. Germline V lookup: CDR1 KGHDR, CDR2 SFDVKD. V lost 9 bases to trimming and J lost 0 bases; unmatched junction nucleotides: 6. The CDR3 DNA reads TGTGCCACCGAGGGACAGATTGCTAACTATGGCTACACCTTC. Translated, it gives CATEGQIANYGYTF.

This chain joins TRBV3-1 (or the pseudogene TRBV3-2) and TRBJ2-7, with unresolved D. The germline V and J ends were trimmed by 4 bases and 4 bases, with 11 bases remaining between them. This CDR3 has 13 amino acids. From germline, CDR1 is LGHDT and CDR2 YNNKEL (reference sequence). CDR3 bases: TGTGCCAGCAGCCCTGTTAAGTTTTACGAGCAGTACTTC. Translation gives CASSPVKFYEQYF.

The chain links TRBV10-3 to TRBJ2-1; 16 bases match TRBD2. CDR1 and CDR2 (germline): ENHRY, SYGVKD. This CDR3 is built from 16 residues. V trimming: 10 bases; J trimming: 7 bases; junction bases outside the gene matches: 10. Here the CDR3 reads CATGTSGRAKMNEQFF. The CDR3, as DNA: TGTGCCACCGGGACTAGCGGGAGGGCCAAGATGAATGAGCAGTTCTTC.

V usage is TRBV7-8 and J usage is TRBJ2-5, with D unresolved. Trimming removed 2 bases at V and 4 bases at J, with 8 bases between. Germline CDR1 reads SGHVS; CDR2 reads FQNEAQ. The CDR3 loop spans 13 amino acids. In DNA, the CDR3 is TGTGCCAGCAGCTTAATGGCCAGAGAGACCCAGTACTTC. Protein: CASSLMARETQYF.

The chain links TRBV24-1 to TRBJ1-5; maybe TRBD1 (5 bases). Between the trimmed V and J ends, which lost 3 bases and 1 base, there was a span of 9 bases. CDR1 is KGHDR and CDR2 is SFDVKD in the germline V gene. The CDR3 is 15 residues long. The CDR3 sequence is CATSDPRGSNQPQHF. The CDR3 nucleotides read TGTGCCACCAGTGATCCTCGGGGGAGCAATCAGCCCCAGCATTTT.

The J gene is TRBJ2-4, the V gene TRBV9; no reliable D call. Germline loops: CDR1 SGDLS, CDR2 YYNGEE. The V gene lost 3 bases and the J gene lost 8 bases, with 12 bases spanning the gap. This CDR3 has 13 amino acids. In nucleotides, the CDR3 is TGTGCCAGCAGCGGCCGGTCCCCGGACATTCAGTACTTC. It specifies CASSGRSPDIQYF.

The gene calls are TRBV11-2 and TRBJ1-1; no definite D call. Germline V gives CDR1 SGHAT, CDR2 FQNNGV. Trimming cost V 3 bases and J 11 bases, with 28 bases left between them. The CDR3 covers 17 residues. This CDR3 reads CASSFGIWRSAAVGAFF. CDR3 DNA: TGTGCCAGCAGCTTCGGGATCTGGAGATCTGCGGCCGTGGGGGCTTTCTTT.

The chain employs TRBV24-1 and TRBJ2-7; possible D gene TRBD2, 6 bases. The V gene lost 12 bases and the J gene lost 9 bases, with 11 bases spanning the gap. Germline V gene lookup returns CDR1 KGHDR and CDR2 SFDVKD. CDR3 length equals 9 residues. CDR3 in amino acids: CAPPGGQYF. CDR3 DNA sequence: TGTGCCCCCCCCGGGGGGCAGTACTTC.